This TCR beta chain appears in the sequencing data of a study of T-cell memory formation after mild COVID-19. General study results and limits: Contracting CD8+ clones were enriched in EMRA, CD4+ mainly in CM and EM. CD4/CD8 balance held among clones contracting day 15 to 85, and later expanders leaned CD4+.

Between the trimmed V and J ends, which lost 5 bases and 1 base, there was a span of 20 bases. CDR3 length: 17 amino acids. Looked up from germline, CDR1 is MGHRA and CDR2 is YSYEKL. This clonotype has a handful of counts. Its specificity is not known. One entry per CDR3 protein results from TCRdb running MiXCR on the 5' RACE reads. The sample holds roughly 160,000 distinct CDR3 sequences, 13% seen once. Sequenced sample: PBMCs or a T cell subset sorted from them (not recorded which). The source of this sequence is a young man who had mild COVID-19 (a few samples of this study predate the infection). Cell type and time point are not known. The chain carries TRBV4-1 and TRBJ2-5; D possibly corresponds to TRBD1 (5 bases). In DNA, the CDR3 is TGCGCCAGCAGCAAAGCTTTTGTCCGGACACTCCAAGAGACCCAGTACTTC. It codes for CASSKAFVRTLQETQYF.